The text below deals with one TCR beta chain. These data are taken from a study of blood T cells in healthy people across ages. A second PCR of 7 to 11 cycles used a sample-barcoded 5' primer and a J-beta primer mix. TCRdb reprocessed the 5' RACE reads via MiXCR and lists one record per CDR3 protein. The repertoire has hundreds of thousands of distinct CDR3 sequences, about 62% of them found once; the top ten carry 22%. This CDR3 is built from 15 residues. The germline V gene has CDR1 DFQATT and CDR2 SNEGSKA (reference sequence). V lost 6 bases to trimming and J lost 1 base, with 19 bases between them. Isolation of PBMCs gave at least 7 million cells per sample.

The chain is built from TRBV20-1 and TRBJ2-7, with D possibly matching TRBD2 (6 bases). The material sequenced was blood. The receptor was derived from a man aged 25-40 years in good health. CDR3 amino acids: CSASSIHGGSYEQYF. For the CDR3, the DNA is TGCAGTGCCAGCAGTATACATGGGGGGTCCTACGAGCAGTACTTC.